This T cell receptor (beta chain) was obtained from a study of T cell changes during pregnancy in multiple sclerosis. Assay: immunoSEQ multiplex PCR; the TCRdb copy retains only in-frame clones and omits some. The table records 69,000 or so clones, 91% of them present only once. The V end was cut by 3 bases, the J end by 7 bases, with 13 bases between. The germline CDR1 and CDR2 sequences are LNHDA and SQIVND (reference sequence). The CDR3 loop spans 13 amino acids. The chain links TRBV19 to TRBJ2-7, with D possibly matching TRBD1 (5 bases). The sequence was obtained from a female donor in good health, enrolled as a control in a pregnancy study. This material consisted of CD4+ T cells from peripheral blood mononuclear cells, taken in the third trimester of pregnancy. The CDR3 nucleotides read TGTGCCAGTAGTATCAACAGGCCCTCAGAGCAGTACTTC. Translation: CASSINRPSEQYF.